A single sample gave rise to the 8 T cell receptor beta chains below, sequenced in a study of T-cell memory formation after mild COVID-19. Each CDR3 protein gets one entry after TCRdb re-called the 5' RACE reads with MiXCR. The sample has under 650,000 distinct CDR3 sequences, roughly 18% seen once. Sequencing was performed on PBMCs or a T cell subset sorted from them (not recorded which). The receptors come from an adult woman who had mild COVID-19 (a few samples of this study predate the infection). Cell type and time point are not known.

The chain combines TRBV6-5 with TRBJ2-2; D remains unclear. Deletions cut 0 bases from V and 3 bases from J, with 11 bases between. This CDR3 has 16 amino acids. CDR1 is MNHEY and CDR2 is SVGAGI in the germline V gene. CDR3 sequence: CASSYSALPHTGELFF. In nucleotides, the CDR3 is TGTGCCAGCAGTTACTCGGCTCTTCCCCACACCGGGGAGCTGTTTTTT.

The rearrangement uses TRBV10-2 and TRBJ2-1; 9 nucleotides match TRBD2. The CDR3 loop spans 16 amino acids. Trimming took 2 bases from V and 8 from J; bases not matched to a gene: 10. Germline V gives CDR1 WSHSY, CDR2 SAAADI. CDR3 bases: TGCGCCAGCAGTGAGATCGGTAGCGGGAGTGGTGATGAGCAGTTCTTC. Translated: CASSEIGSGSGDEQFF.

This clonotype was seen more than once but under ten times. The chain joins TRBV11-3 to TRBJ2-1, with D tentatively TRBD1 or TRBD2 (5 bases each). Germline-derived CDR1 and CDR2 are SGHNT and YENEEA. This CDR3 has 14 amino acids. The germline V and J ends were trimmed by 4 bases and 7 bases, with 14 bases remaining between them. The CDR3 loop reads CASSSLRGGNEQFF. DNA of the CDR3: TGTGCCAGCAGCTCGCTGAGGGGTGGAAATGAGCAGTTCTTC.

This clonotype was seen more than once but under ten times. CDR3 bases: TGTGCCACCGGGGGGACAGGGCAACGTGAGCAGTTCTTC. Protein: CATGGTGQREQFF. This chain joins TRBV24-1 and TRBJ2-1; 9 bases are a match to TRBD1. Germline V gives CDR1 KGHDR, CDR2 SFDVKD. The CDR3 has 13 amino acids. V gave up 9 bases and J gave up 9 bases; unmatched junction bases: 8.

The rearrangement links TRBV5-1 to TRBJ2-5, with 9 bases lining up with TRBD2. J lost 5 bases, V lost 0 bases, and 8 bases had no gene match. The CDR3 totals 16 residues. CDR1 is SGHRS and CDR2 is YFSETQ in the germline V gene. This CDR3 reads CASSLAPSGELETQYF. Written as DNA, the CDR3 is TGCGCCAGCAGCTTGGCTCCTAGCGGGGAATTGGAGACCCAGTACTTC.

This clonotype was seen ten or more times. The chain combines TRBV9 with TRBJ2-7; TRBD1 agrees at 8 bases. The junction had 9 bases not matched to a gene; V was cut back by 4 bases and J by 3 bases. This CDR3 is built from 15 residues. Germline-derived CDR1 and CDR2 are SGDLS and YYNGEE. For the CDR3, the DNA is TGTGCCAGCAGCCCAGACCGGGACAGGTTCTACGAGCAGTACTTC. It codes for CASSPDRDRFYEQYF.

This clonotype was detected a few times. J is TRBJ1-1 and V is TRBV15; D gene uncertain. The CDR3 loop spans 13 amino acids. Germline V gives CDR1 LNHNV, CDR2 YYDKDF (reference sequence). Trimming pared 3 bases from V and 5 bases from J, leaving 10 bases between. The CDR3: CATSSSMGTEAFF. For the CDR3, the DNA is TGTGCCACCAGCAGCTCCATGGGAACTGAAGCTTTCTTT.

V and J are TRBV7-2 and TRBJ1-5; 7 bases match TRBD1. The V segment lost 0 bases and the J segment 7 bases; nucleotides outside the gene matches: 6. The germline V gene has CDR1 SGHTA and CDR2 FQGNSA. The CDR3 has 15 residues. CDR3 region: CASSLARGLEQPQHF. CDR3 DNA sequence: TGTGCCAGCAGCTTAGCCAGGGGGTTAGAGCAGCCCCAGCATTTT.